The clone carrying this T cell receptor beta chain appeared once. Stated treatment: roughly 19 received Ad26.COV2.S at low or high dose, single or two shots; roughly five received placebo; per-sample allocation not given. Following the first vaccine or placebo injection, samples were taken on day 63. The germline CDR1 and CDR2 sequences are MGHRA and YSYEKL. Trimming pared 4 bases from V and 3 bases from J, leaving 12 bases between. This CDR3 has 15 residues. The assay was immunoSEQ multiplex PCR, and TCRdb's table has in-frame clones only and misses some. The sample holds approximately 300,000 clones, 85% seen once. These data come from a study of Ad26.COV2.S vaccination and SARS-CoV-2 variants.

The chain carries TRBV4-1 and TRBJ1-4, with D possibly TRBD1 on 5 matching bases. This TCR was recovered from a person between 18 and 60 years old who received the Ad26.COV2.S COVID-19 vaccine or a placebo. The specimen comprised peripheral blood, sampled in a trial of Ad26.COV2.S vaccine versus placebo. The CDR3, as DNA: TGCGCCAGCAGCCGAGACCAGGGAGCTAATGAAAAACTGTTTTTT. This gives the protein CASSRDQGANEKLFF.